This T cell receptor beta chain appears in the sequencing data of a study of blood T cell repertoires in COVID-19. The CDR3 loop spans 17 amino acids. Germline loops: CDR1 LNHDA, CDR2 SQIVND (reference sequence). J gave up 1 base and V 1 base, and 7 bases lay outside the gene matches. In the source study's methods: Reference gene primer amplification in the assay estimated nucleated cell counts. The protocol was immunoSEQ multiplex PCR, while the TCRdb copy is restricted to in-frame clones and leaves out a portion. The D gene and trimming were derived from the DNA, and the V and J assignments and clone size from that table. Of 250,000 to 300,000 clones detected, approximately 88% appear once; the ten largest clones hold about 1%.

The chain combines TRBV19 with TRBJ2-3; 8 nucleotides align to TRBD1. The origin of this receptor is a woman in her twenties or thirties who had recovered from COVID-19. Sequencing used PBMCs or T cells enriched from blood (not recorded which). The CDR3 DNA follows: TGTGCCAGTAGTATAGGCTGGGACAGGAGAGGCACAGATACGCAGTATTTT. It codes for CASSIGWDRRGTDTQYF. The full variable domain, completed using reference TRBV19 and TRBJ2-3, is DGGITQSPKYLFRKEGQNVTLSCEQNLNHDAMYWYRQDPGQGLRLIYYSQIVNDFQKGDIAEGYSVSREKKESFPLTVTSAQKNPTAFYLCASSIGWDRRGTDTQYFGPGTRLTVL.